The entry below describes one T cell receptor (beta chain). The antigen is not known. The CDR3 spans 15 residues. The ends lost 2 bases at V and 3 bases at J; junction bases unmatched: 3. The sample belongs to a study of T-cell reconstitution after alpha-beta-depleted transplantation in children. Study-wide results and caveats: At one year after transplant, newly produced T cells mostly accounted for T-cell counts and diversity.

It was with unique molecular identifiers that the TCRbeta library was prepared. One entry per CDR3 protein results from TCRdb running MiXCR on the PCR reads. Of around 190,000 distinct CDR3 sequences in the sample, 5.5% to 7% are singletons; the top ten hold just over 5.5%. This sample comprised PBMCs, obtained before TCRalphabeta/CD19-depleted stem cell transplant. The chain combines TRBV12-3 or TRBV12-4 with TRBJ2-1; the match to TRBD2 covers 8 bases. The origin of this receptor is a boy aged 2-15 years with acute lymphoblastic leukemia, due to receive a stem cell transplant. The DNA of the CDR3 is TGTGCCAGCAGTTTATCTCGGGAGGGCTACAATGAGCAGTTCTTC. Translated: CASSLSREGYNEQFF.